The source of this TCR beta chain is a study of OX40 agonist ivuxolimab in advanced cancers. Findings of the study overall: At 0.1 to 3.0 mg/kg, CD4+ and CD8+ blood T cells expanded clonally by week 6. There were, on average, more expanded clones in CD8+ T cells than in CD4+.

Germline values: CDR1 MNHEY, CDR2 SMNVEV (reference sequence). This CDR3 has 15 residues. Trimming took 6 bases from V and 3 from J; bases not matched to a gene: 10. In regard to this clone: Its antigen remains unidentified.

A history of autoimmune disease or systemic immunosuppression excluded patients. Measured with immunoSEQ multiplex PCR; TCRdb has only the in-frame clones, and not every one. The sample has 35,000 to 40,000 clones; nearly 90% are singletons. The chain links TRBV27 to TRBJ2-7; 8 bases align to TRBD1. The sample consisted of CD4+ or CD8+ T cells sorted from blood, taken in a trial of the OX40 agonist ivuxolimab. The clonotype was recovered from an adult with an advanced solid tumor such as melanoma, head and neck, liver or kidney cancer. CDR3: CASSSRQGTYYEQYF. The CDR3 coding sequence is TGTGCCAGCAGCTCAAGACAGGGGACATACTACGAGCAGTACTTC.